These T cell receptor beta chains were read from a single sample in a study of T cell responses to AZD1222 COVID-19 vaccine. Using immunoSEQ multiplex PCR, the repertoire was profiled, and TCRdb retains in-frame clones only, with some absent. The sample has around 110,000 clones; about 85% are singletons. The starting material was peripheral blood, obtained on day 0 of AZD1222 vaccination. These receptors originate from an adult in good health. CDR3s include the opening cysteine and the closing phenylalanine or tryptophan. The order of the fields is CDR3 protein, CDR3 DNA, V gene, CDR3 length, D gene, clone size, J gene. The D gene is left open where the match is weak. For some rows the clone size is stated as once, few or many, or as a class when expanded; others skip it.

CATSAPALSGNIQYF | TGTGCCACCAGTGCCCCGGCCCTTAGCGGAAACATTCAGTACTTC | TRBV24-1 | 15 | - | - | TRBJ2-4
CASNPQGRPANEQYF | TGTGCCAGCAACCCGCAGGGACGTCCCGCCAACGAGCAGTACTTC | TRBV28 | 15 | - | - | TRBJ2-7
CASSVDRADQPQHF | TGTGCCAGCAGCGTAGACAGGGCAGATCAGCCCCAGCATTTT | TRBV9 | 14 | - | - | TRBJ1-5
CASSFYRQGDSPLHF | TGTGCCAGCAGTTTTTATAGACAGGGAGACTCACCCCTCCACTTT | TRBV28 | 15 | TRBD1 | - | TRBJ1-6
CASSYTGLANNEQYF | TGTGCCAGCAGTTACACTGGACTAGCGAACAACGAGCAGTACTTC | TRBV6-5 | 15 | TRBD2 | - | TRBJ2-7
CARQGGGPTTNEKLFF | TGTGCCAGACAGGGTGGGGGGCCGACGACTAATGAAAAACTGTTTTTT | TRBV2 | 16 | - | few | TRBJ1-4
CARSRNWTVHNQPQHF | TGTGCCAGAAGCCGGAACTGGACAGTTCACAATCAGCCCCAGCATTTT | TRBV5-3 | 16 | - | - | TRBJ1-5
CASSLPGWEGYTF | TGTGCCAGCAGCTTGCCGGGGTGGGAAGGCTACACCTTC | TRBV5-4 | 13 | - | - | TRBJ1-2
CASSQDNRIFSGNTIYF | TGTGCCAGCAGCCAAGATAACAGAATCTTCTCTGGAAACACCATATATTTT | TRBV3-1/TRBV3-2 | 17 | - | - | TRBJ1-3
CASSERVGNSPLHF | TGTGCCAGCAGTGAAAGGGTTGGCAATTCACCCCTCCACTTT | TRBV2 | 14 | - | - | TRBJ1-6
CASSPGGSGTQHF | TGTGCCAGCAGCCCAGGGGGTTCGGGGACCCAGCATTTT | TRBV5-6 | 13 | TRBD1 | - | TRBJ1-5
CASSYARAGTNYGYTF | TGTGCCAGCAGTTACGCAAGGGCAGGAACTAACTATGGCTACACCTTC | TRBV6-2/TRBV6-3 | 16 | - | - | TRBJ1-2
CASSTDRASNYGYTF | TGTGCCAGCAGCACCGACAGGGCCTCTAACTATGGCTACACCTTC | TRBV7-2 | 15 | TRBD1 | - | TRBJ1-2
CASSPGQANTEAFF | TGTGCCAGCAGCCCGGGACAGGCCAACACTGAAGCTTTCTTT | TRBV7-3 | 14 | TRBD1 | few | TRBJ1-1
CASSLWGHPVFQQPQHF | TGTGCCAGCAGCTTATGGGGACACCCAGTTTTCCAACAGCCCCAGCATTTT | TRBV7-2 | 17 | - | - | TRBJ1-5
CASSPGRDKYNSPLHF | TGTGCCAGCAGTCCTGGCCGGGACAAGTATAATTCACCCCTCCACTTT | TRBV27 | 16 | - | - | TRBJ1-6
CASSLGTYQETQYF | TGTGCCAGCAGCTTGGGGACATATCAAGAGACCCAGTACTTC | TRBV5-4 | 14 | - | - | TRBJ2-5
CASSWGLSYNEQFF | TGTGCCAGCAGCTGGGGACTATCCTACAATGAGCAGTTCTTC | TRBV3-1/TRBV3-2 | 14 | TRBD2 | once | TRBJ2-1
CASSVGLYGYTF | TGTGCCAGCAGCGTGGGTCTCTATGGCTACACCTTC | TRBV7-2 | 12 | - | once | TRBJ1-2
CASSLNREEQYF | TGCGCCAGCAGCCTAAATCGAGAGGAGCAGTACTTC | TRBV4-3 | 12 | - | - | TRBJ2-7
CASSVFRGGNQPQHF | TGTGCCAGCAGCGTATTCAGGGGAGGCAATCAGCCCCAGCATTTT | TRBV9 | 15 | - | - | TRBJ1-5
CASTGTSYEQYF | TGTGCCAGCACCGGGACATCCTACGAGCAGTACTTC | TRBV6-5 | 12 | - | - | TRBJ2-7
CASSQTASSYNSPLHF | TGTGCCAGCAGCCAGACCGCGAGCTCCTATAATTCACCCCTCCACTTT | TRBV3-1/TRBV3-2 | 16 | - | - | TRBJ1-6
CASSVDLTDNEQFF | TGTGCCAGCAGCGTAGATCTGACTGACAATGAGCAGTTCTTC | TRBV9 | 14 | - | - | TRBJ2-1
CASSLTGGTETQYF | TGTGCCAGCAGCTTAACAGGGGGAACGGAGACCCAGTACTTC | TRBV7-3 | 14 | - | - | TRBJ2-5
CASSAGQGARTSYNEQFF | TGTGCCAGCAGCGCGGGACAGGGGGCGCGGACATCCTACAATGAGCAGTTCTTC | TRBV9 | 18 | TRBD1 | - | TRBJ2-1
CAISESGDQNKKLFF | TGTGCCATCAGTGAGTCCGGGGACCAGAACAAAAAACTGTTTTTT | TRBV10-3 | 15 | - | - | TRBJ1-4
CASSQDGNTGELFF | TGCGCCAGCAGCCAAGATGGGAACACCGGGGAGCTGTTTTTT | TRBV4-3 | 14 | - | - | TRBJ2-2
CASSPSSGIHPRGETQYF | TGTGCCAGCTCACCAAGTAGCGGGATCCACCCTAGGGGAGAGACCCAGTACTTC | TRBV18 | 18 | TRBD2 | few | TRBJ2-5
CASSYSGGGNTEAFF | TGTGCCAGCAGTTACTCAGGCGGCGGGAACACTGAAGCTTTCTTT | TRBV6-5 | 15 | - | once | TRBJ1-1
CASRIAGGYEQYF | TGTGCCAGCAGGATAGCGGGAGGGTACGAGCAGTACTTC | TRBV25-1 | 13 | TRBD2 | - | TRBJ2-7
CSVPDRFPSGANVLTF | TGCAGCGTTCCGGACAGGTTCCCCTCTGGGGCCAACGTCCTGACTTTC | TRBV29-1 | 16 | TRBD1 | - | TRBJ2-6
CASSAGTGNQPQHF | TGTGCCAGCAGCGCCGGGACAGGTAATCAGCCCCAGCATTTT | TRBV13 | 14 | TRBD1 | - | TRBJ1-5
CASSPLNRDYGYTF | TGTGCCAGCAGCCCCTTAAACCGCGACTATGGCTACACCTTC | TRBV7-9 | 14 | - | - | TRBJ1-2
CASSSGTDNEQFF | TGTGCCAGCAGCTCCGGGACAGACAATGAGCAGTTCTTC | TRBV7-3 | 13 | TRBD1 | - | TRBJ2-1
CASSLLSRSNTGELFF | TGTGCCAGCAGCCTTCTTTCGCGGTCGAACACCGGGGAGCTGTTTTTT | TRBV7-3 | 16 | - | - | TRBJ2-2
CASSRGIPNEKLFF | TGTGCCAGTAGCCGTGGGATACCCAATGAAAAACTGTTTTTT | TRBV19 | 14 | - | - | TRBJ1-4
CAWGTGENEQYF | TGTGCCTGGGGTACCGGGGAAAACGAGCAGTACTTC | TRBV30 | 12 | - | - | TRBJ2-7
CASSQNRVNTDTQYF | TGCGCCAGCAGCCAGAACAGGGTAAACACAGATACGCAGTATTTT | TRBV4-3 | 15 | - | - | TRBJ2-3
CASTFREGETQYF | TGCGCCAGCACCTTTAGGGAGGGGGAGACCCAGTACTTC | TRBV23-1 | 13 | TRBD2 | - | TRBJ2-5
CASSPQGLAGAGLQRQFF | TGTGCCAGTAGTCCCCAAGGACTAGCGGGGGCGGGCCTCCAGAGGCAGTTCTTC | TRBV19 | 18 | TRBD2 | - | TRBJ2-1
CASSPTSYEQYF | TGTGCCAGCTCCCCTACCTCCTACGAGCAGTACTTC | TRBV7-9 | 12 | - | - | TRBJ2-7
CASSYRGERGKLFF | TGTGCCAGCAGTTACAGGGGAGAAAGGGGAAAACTGTTTTTT | TRBV6-5 | 14 | - | few | TRBJ1-4
CASSLGRVIRDGYTF | TGTGCCAGCAGCCTCGGTAGGGTGATACGGGATGGCTACACCTTC | TRBV9 | 15 | - | - | TRBJ1-2
CASSPRLAGVGETQYF | TGTGCCAGCAGTCCCAGACTAGCGGGAGTAGGGGAGACCCAGTACTTC | TRBV28 | 16 | TRBD2 | - | TRBJ2-5
CASSGTATNEKLFF | TGTGCCAGCAGCGGGACAGCAACTAATGAAAAACTGTTTTTT | TRBV11-1 | 14 | TRBD1 | - | TRBJ1-4
CASSPVTFAGGKETQYF | TGTGCCAGCAGCCCTGTTACTTTTGCGGGCGGAAAAGAGACCCAGTACTTC | TRBV7-6 | 17 | - | - | TRBJ2-5
CASSDRIEGYTF | TGTGCCAGTAGTGACAGGATCGAGGGCTACACCTTC | TRBV19 | 12 | - | - | TRBJ1-2
CASSLGEDRVNEQYF | TGTGCCAGCAGCTTAGGGGAGGACAGGGTCAACGAGCAGTACTTC | TRBV11-3 | 15 | TRBD1 | once | TRBJ2-7
CASSLADNYGYTF | TGCGCCAGCAGCTTGGCTGATAACTATGGCTACACCTTC | TRBV5-1 | 13 | - | - | TRBJ1-2
CASFDAGDRNEQFF | TGCGCCAGCTTCGATGCGGGAGATAGGAATGAGCAGTTCTTC | TRBV10-2 | 14 | TRBD2 | - | TRBJ2-1
CASSLDRAQLDTQYF | TGCGCCAGCAGCTTGGACCGGGCCCAGCTAGATACGCAGTATTTT | TRBV5-1 | 15 | - | - | TRBJ2-3
CASSQELAGTDTQYF | TGTGCCAGCAGCCAAGAACTAGCGGGCACAGATACGCAGTATTTT | TRBV4-2 | 15 | TRBD2 | - | TRBJ2-3
CASSQSGGSYNEQFF | TGCGCCAGCAGCCAGTCGGGGGGCTCCTACAATGAGCAGTTCTTC | TRBV4-1 | 15 | TRBD2 | - | TRBJ2-1
CASIRDREYEQYF | TGTGCCAGCATTAGAGACAGGGAGTACGAGCAGTACTTC | TRBV3-1/TRBV3-2 | 13 | TRBD1 | - | TRBJ2-7
CASGTSGTYNEQFF | TGTGCCAGCGGGACTAGCGGTACCTACAATGAGCAGTTCTTC | TRBV19 | 14 | TRBD2 | - | TRBJ2-1
CASSPRARATDTQYF | TGTGCCAGCAGTCCACGCGCGAGGGCTACAGATACGCAGTATTTT | TRBV27 | 15 | - | - | TRBJ2-3
CAWSVKDSRSYNEQFF | TGTGCCTGGAGTGTAAAAGACTCCCGTTCCTACAATGAGCAGTTCTTC | TRBV30 | 16 | - | few | TRBJ2-1
CAWRIGGSDIAEQYF | TGTGCCTGGAGGATAGGCGGGTCGGACATCGCCGAGCAGTACTTC | TRBV30 | 15 | - | - | TRBJ2-7